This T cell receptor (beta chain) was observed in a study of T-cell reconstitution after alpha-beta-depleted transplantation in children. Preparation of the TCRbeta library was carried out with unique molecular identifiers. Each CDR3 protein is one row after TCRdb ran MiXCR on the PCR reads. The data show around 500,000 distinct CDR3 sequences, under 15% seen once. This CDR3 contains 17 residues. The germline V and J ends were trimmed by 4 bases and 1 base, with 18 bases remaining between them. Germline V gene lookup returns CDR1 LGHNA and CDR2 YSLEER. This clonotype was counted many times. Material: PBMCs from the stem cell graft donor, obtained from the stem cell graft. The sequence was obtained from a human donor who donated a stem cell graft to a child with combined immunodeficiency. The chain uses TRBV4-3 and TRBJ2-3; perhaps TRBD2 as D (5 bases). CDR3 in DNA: TGCGCCAGCAGCCCCCGCCCCGTCGGACTCCGCACAGATACGCAGTATTTT. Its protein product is CASSPRPVGLRTDTQYF.